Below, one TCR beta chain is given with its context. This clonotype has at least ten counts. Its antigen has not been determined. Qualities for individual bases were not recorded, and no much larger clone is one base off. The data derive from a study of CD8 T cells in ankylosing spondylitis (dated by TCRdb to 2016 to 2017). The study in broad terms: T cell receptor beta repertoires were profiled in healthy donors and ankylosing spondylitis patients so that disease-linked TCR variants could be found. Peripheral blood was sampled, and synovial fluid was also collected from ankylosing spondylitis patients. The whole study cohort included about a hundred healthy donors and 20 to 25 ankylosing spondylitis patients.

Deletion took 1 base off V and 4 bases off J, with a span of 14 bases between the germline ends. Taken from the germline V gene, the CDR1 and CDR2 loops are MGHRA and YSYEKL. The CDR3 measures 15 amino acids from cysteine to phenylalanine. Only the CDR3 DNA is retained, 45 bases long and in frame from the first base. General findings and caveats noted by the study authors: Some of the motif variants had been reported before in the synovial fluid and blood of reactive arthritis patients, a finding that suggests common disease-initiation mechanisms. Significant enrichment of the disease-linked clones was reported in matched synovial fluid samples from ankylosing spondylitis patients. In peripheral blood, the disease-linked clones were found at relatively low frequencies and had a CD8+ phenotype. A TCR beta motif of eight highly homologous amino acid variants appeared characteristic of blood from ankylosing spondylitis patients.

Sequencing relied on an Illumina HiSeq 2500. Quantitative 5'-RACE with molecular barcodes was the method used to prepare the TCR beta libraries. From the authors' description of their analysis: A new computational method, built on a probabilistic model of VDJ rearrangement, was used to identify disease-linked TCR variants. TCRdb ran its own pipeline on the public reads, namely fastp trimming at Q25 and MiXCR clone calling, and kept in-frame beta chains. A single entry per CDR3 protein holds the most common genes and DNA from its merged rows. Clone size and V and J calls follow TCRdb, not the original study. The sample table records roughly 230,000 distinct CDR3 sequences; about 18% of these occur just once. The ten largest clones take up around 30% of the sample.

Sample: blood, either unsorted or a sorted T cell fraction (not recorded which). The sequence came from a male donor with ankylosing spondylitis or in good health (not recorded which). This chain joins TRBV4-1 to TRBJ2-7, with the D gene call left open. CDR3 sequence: CASSQGRHTGYEQYF. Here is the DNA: TGCGCCAGCAGCCAAGGTCGTCACACGGGTTACGAGCAGTACTTC.